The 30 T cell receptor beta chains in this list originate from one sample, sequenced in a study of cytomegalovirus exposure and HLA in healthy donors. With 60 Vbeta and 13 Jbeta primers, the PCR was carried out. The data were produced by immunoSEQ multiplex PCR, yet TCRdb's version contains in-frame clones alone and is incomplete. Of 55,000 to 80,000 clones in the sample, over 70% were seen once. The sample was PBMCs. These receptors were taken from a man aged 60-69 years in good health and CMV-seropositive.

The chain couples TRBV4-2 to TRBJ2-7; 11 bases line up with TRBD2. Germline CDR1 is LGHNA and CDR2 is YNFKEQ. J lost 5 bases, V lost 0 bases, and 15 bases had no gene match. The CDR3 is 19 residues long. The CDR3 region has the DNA TGTGCCAGCAGCCAAGATACTAGCGGGGGTATCATCGGCAGGAACGAGCAGTACTTC. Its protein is CASSQDTSGGIIGRNEQYF.

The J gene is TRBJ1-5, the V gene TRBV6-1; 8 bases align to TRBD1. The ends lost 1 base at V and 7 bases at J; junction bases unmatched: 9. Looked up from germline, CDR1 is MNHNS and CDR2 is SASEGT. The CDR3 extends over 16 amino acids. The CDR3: CASSEGRTGWWQPQHF. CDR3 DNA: TGTGCCAGCAGTGAAGGGAGGACAGGGTGGTGGCAGCCCCAGCATTTT.

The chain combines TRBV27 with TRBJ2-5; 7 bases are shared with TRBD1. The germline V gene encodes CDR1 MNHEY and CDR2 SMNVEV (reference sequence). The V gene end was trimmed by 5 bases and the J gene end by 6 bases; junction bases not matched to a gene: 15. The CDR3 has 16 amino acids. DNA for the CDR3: TGTGCCAGCAGTCCCTACAGGGGCCGCCGTTTAAAGACCCAGTACTTC. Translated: CASSPYRGRRLKTQYF.

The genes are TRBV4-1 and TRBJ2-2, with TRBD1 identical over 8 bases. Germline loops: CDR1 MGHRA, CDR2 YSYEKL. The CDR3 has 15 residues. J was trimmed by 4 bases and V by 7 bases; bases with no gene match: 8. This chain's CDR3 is CASTTGDSSTGELFF. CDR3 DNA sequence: TGCGCCAGCACGACAGGGGATTCTTCCACCGGGGAGCTGTTTTTT.

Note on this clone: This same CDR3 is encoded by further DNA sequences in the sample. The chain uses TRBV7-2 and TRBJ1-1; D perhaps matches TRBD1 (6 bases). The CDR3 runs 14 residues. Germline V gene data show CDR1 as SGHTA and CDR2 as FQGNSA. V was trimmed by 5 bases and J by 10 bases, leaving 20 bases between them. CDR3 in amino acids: CASSATVAGARAFF. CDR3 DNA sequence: TGTGCCAGCAGCGCGACAGTTGCAGGGGCGCGAGCTTTCTTT.

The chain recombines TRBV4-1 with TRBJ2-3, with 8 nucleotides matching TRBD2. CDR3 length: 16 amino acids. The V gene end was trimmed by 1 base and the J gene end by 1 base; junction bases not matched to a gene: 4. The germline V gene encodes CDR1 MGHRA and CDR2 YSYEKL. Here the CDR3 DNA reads TGCGCCAGCAGCCAAGTTGTTAGCGGGGGCACAGATACGCAGTATTTT. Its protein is CASSQVVSGGTDTQYF.

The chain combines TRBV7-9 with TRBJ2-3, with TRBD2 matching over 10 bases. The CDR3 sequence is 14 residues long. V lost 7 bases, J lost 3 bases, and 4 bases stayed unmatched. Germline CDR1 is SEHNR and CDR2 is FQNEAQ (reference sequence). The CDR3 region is CASNGLAVTDTQYF. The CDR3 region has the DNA TGTGCCAGCAACGGACTAGCGGTTACAGATACGCAGTATTTT.

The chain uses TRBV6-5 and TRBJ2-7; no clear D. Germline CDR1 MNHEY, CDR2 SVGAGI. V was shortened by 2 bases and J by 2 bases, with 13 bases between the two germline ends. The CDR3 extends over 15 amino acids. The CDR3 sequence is CASSYGQPYTYEQYF. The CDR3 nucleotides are TGTGCCAGCAGTTACGGGCAGCCCTATACCTACGAGCAGTACTTC.

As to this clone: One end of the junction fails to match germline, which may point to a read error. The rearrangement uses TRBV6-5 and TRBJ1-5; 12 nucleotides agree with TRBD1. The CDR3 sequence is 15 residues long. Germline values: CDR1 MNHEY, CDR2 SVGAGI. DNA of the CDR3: TGTGCCAGCAGGCGAGGGACAGGGGGCAATCGGCCCCAGCATTTT. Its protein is CASRRGTGGNRPQHF.

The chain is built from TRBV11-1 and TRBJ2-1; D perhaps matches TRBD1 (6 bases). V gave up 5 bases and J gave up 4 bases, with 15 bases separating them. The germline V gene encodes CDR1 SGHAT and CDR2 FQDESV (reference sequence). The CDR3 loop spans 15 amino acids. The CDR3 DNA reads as TGTGCCAGCAGCCCGACCGGGACACCGTACAATGAGCAGTTCTTC. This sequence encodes CASSPTGTPYNEQFF. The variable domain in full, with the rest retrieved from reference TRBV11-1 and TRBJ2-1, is EAEVAQSPRYKITEKSQAVAFWCDPISGHATLYWYRQILGQGPELLVQFQDESVVDDSQLPKDRFSAERLKGVDSTLKIQPAELGDSAMYLCASSPTGTPYNEQFFGPGTRLTVL.

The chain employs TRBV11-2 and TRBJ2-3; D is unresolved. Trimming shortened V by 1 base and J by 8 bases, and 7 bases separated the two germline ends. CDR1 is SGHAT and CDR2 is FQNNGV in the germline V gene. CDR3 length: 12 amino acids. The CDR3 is CASSLVSSTQYF. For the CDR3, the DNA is TGTGCCAGCAGCTTAGTCTCGAGTACGCAGTATTTT.

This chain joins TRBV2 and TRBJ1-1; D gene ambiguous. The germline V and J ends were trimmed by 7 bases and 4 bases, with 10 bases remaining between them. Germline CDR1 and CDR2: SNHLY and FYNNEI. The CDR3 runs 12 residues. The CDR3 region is CASIARFTEAFF. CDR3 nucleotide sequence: TGTGCCAGCATAGCAAGGTTCACTGAAGCTTTCTTT.

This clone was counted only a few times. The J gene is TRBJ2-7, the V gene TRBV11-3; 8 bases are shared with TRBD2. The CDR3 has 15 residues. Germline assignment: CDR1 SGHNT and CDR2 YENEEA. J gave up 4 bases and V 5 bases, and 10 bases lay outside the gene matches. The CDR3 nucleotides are TGTGCCAGCAGCAAAGGGGCTAGCGGGTTGTACGAGCAGTACTTC. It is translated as CASSKGASGLYEQYF.

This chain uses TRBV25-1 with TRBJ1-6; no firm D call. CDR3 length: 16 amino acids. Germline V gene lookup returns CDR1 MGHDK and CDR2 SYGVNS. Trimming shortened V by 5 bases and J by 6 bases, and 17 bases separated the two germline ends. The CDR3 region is CASSPLMSALNSPLHF. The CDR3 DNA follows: TGTGCCAGCAGTCCCCTGATGAGTGCCCTTAATTCACCCCTCCACTTT.

The CDR3 DNA reads TGTGCCAGCAGCGTACGTTCAGGGGGAAAAGAGACCCAGTACTTC. Encoded protein: CASSVRSGGKETQYF. The J gene is TRBJ2-5, the V gene TRBV5-8; 7 bases align to TRBD1. The CDR3 is 15 residues long. Per germline, CDR1 SGHTS and CDR2 YDEGEE. Germline trimming cut 4 bases from V and 3 bases from J; bases unmatched to any gene: 9.

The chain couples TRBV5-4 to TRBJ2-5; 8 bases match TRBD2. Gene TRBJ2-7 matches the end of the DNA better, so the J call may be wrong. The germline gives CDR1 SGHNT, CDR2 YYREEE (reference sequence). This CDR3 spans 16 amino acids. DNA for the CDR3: TGTGCCAGCAGCTGGGGGCTAGCGGGTAGCTCCTACGAGCAGTACTTC. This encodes CASSWGLAGSSYEQYF.

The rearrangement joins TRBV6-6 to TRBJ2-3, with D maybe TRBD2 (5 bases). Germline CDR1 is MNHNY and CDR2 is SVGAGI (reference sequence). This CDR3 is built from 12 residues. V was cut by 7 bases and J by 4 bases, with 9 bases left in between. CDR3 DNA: TGTGCCAGCATGGAGGTTGCAGATACGCAGTATTTT. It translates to CASMEVADTQYF.

The CDR3: CASSGTGTRRTEAFF. The CDR3 DNA is TGTGCCAGCAGTGGAACAGGGACGAGGAGGACTGAAGCTTTCTTT. The chain couples TRBV6-5 to TRBJ1-1, with D perhaps TRBD1 (6 bases). The V gene's germline CDR1 is MNHEY and CDR2 SVGAGI. Trimming took off 5 bases at V and 5 bases at J, with 18 bases between the two ends. The CDR3 is 15 residues long.

CDR3 protein: CASSITGAGGETQYF. As DNA, the CDR3 is TGTGCCAGCAGCATAACAGGGGCGGGGGGAGAGACCCAGTACTTC. The gene calls are TRBV11-2 and TRBJ2-5; weak D call: TRBD2 (8 bases). This CDR3 spans 15 amino acids. Germline V gene data show CDR1 as SGHAT and CDR2 as FQNNGV. V lost 5 bases to trimming and J lost 4 bases, with 17 bases between them.

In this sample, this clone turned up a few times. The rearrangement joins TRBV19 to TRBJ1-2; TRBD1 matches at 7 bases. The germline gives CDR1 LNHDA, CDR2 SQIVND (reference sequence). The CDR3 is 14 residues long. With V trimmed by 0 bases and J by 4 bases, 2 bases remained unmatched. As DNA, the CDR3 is TGTGCCAGTAGTATAGAGGGACAGCCCTATGGCTACACCTTC. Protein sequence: CASSIEGQPYGYTF.

CDR3 loop: CASSEWVSGAAVGETQYF. In DNA form, the CDR3 reads TGTGCCAGCAGTGAATGGGTCTCGGGAGCGGCTGTAGGAGAGACCCAGTACTTC. V usage is TRBV2 and J usage is TRBJ2-5, with a weak D call TRBD2 (6 bases). Trimming pared 2 bases from V and 4 bases from J, leaving 23 bases between. Germline V gene lookup returns CDR1 SNHLY and CDR2 FYNNEI. The CDR3 is made up of 18 amino acids.

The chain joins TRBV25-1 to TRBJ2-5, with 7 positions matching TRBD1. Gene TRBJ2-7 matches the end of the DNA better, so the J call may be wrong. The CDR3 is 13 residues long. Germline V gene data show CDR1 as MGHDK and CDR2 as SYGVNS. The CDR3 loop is CASSDQGAYEQYF. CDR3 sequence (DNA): TGTGCCAGCAGTGACCAGGGGGCCTACGAGCAGTACTTC.

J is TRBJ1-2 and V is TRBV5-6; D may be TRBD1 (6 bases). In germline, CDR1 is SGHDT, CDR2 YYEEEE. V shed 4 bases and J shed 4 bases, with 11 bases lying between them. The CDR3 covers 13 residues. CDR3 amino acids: CASSPTGIYGYTF. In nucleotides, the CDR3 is TGTGCCAGCAGCCCCACAGGGATCTATGGCTACACCTTC.

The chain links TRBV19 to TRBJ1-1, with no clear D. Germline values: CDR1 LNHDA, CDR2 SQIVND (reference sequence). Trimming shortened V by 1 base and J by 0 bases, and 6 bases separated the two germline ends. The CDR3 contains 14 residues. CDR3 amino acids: CASSIGVMNTEAFF. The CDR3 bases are TGTGCCAGTAGTATAGGAGTTATGAACACTGAAGCTTTCTTT.

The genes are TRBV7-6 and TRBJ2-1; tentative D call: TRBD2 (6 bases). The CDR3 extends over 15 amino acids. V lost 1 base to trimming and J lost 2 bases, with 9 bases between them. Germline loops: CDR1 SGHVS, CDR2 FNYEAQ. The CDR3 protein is CASSLDGGTYNEQFF. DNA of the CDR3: TGTGCCAGCAGCTTAGATGGCGGGACCTACAATGAGCAGTTCTTC.

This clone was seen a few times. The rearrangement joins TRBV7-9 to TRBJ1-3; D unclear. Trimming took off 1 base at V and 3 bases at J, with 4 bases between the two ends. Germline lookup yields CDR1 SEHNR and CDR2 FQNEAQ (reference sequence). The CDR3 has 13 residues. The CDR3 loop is CASSLVGGNTIYF. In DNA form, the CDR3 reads TGTGCCAGCAGCTTAGTCGGTGGAAACACCATATATTTT.

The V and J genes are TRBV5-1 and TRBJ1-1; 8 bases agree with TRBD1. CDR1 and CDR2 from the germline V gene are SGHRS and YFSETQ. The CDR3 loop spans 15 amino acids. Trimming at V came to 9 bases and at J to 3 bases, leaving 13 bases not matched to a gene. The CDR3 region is CATKPPDRADTEAFF. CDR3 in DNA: TGCGCCACCAAACCTCCGGACAGGGCGGACACTGAAGCTTTCTTT.

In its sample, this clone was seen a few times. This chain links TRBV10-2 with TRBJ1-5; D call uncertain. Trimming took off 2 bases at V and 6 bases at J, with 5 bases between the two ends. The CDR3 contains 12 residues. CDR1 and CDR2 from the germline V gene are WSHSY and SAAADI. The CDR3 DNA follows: TGCGCCAGCAGTGAGCCTTTTCAGCCCCAGCATTTT. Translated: CASSEPFQPQHF.

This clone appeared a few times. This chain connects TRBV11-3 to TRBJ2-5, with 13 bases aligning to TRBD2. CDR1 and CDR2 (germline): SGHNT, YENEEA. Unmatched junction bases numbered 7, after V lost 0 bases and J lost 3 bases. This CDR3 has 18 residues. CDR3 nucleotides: TGTGCCAGCAGCTTAGAGGGGCCCGGGACTAGCGGGAAAGAGACCCAGTACTTC. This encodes CASSLEGPGTSGKETQYF.

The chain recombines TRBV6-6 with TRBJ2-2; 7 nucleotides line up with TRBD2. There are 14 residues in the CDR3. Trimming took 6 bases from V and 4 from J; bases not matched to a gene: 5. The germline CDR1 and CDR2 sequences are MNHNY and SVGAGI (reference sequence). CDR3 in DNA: TGTGCCAGCAGCCCCCTAGCGGTCACCGGGGAGCTGTTTTTT. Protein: CASSPLAVTGELFF.